This T cell receptor beta chain appears in the sequencing data of a study of blood T cell repertoires in COVID-19. About the study: In each case, the material was cDNA or gDNA derived from T cells, B-cell-depleted T cells, or PBMCs.

Two negative PCRs, clearance, or symptom resolution characterized the recovered Cohort 3 donors. Sequencing was performed with immunoSEQ multiplex PCR; in TCRdb, only in-frame clones are kept and a portion is missing. This table has 190,000 or so clones, 80% to 85% appearing once. CDR3 size: 13 residues. Germline CDR1 SQVTM, CDR2 ANQGSEA. Trimming removed 7 bases from V and 1 base from J, with 13 bases in between. The TCR was taken from a man between 40 and 49 years old who had recovered from COVID-19. What was sequenced was PBMCs or T cells enriched from blood (not recorded which). The rearrangement uses TRBV29-1 and TRBJ1-1; a possible D gene is TRBD1 (6 bases). The CDR3 coding sequence is TGCAGCGCCCTCAGGGGCTCGAACACTGAAGCTTTCTTT. Amino acid sequence: CSALRGSNTEAFF.